This T cell receptor (beta chain) was sequenced for a study of metastatic and nonmetastatic thyroid tumors. No treatment of any kind had been given to any patient before thyroid surgery. This clone was seen repeatedly, ten times or more. Study processing details: The study's classifier, a distant-metastasis tool for papillary thyroid cancer, was built using CDR3 differences across clinicopathological groups. TCRdb re-processed the PCR reads through MiXCR. The V and J calls and clone size are TCRdb's, not the authors'. The top ten hold around a fifth of the sample, which has 30,000 to 35,000 clones, 15% seen once. This CDR3 is 14 amino acids long. V lost 5 bases and J lost 5; bases outside the gene matches: 10. CDR1 and CDR2 (germline): GTSNPN, SVGIG (reference sequence).

This TCR was recovered from a male donor with papillary thyroid cancer or a benign thyroid nodule (not recorded which). Some clones in this sample may be carry-over from other donors' samples. Sample: blood. The rearrangement joins TRBV30 to TRBJ2-3, with 7 nucleotides matching TRBD2. Here the CDR3 reads CAWLPAGGIDTQYF. The CDR3 DNA sequence: TGTGCCTGGCTTCCTGCCGGGGGGATAGATACGCAGTATTTT.